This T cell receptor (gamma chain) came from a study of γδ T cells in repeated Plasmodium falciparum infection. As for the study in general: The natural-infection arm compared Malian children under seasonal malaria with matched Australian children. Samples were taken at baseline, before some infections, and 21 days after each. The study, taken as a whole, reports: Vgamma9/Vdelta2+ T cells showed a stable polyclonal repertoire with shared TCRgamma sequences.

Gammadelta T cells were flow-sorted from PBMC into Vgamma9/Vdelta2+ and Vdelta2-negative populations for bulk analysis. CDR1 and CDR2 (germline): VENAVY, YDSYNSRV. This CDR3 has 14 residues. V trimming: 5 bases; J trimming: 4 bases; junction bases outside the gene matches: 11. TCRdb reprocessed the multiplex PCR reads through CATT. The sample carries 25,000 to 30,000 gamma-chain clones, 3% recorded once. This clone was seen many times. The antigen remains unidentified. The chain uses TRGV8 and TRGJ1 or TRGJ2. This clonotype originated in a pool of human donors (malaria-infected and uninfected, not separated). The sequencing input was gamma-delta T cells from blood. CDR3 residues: CATWVKKGYYKKLF. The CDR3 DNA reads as TGTGCCACCTGGGTCAAGAAGGGGTATTATAAGAAACTCTTT.